Sequencing of this T cell receptor beta chain was carried out in a study of blood T cell repertoires in COVID-19. Study as a whole: Specimens from acute and convalescent COVID-19 originated in the United States, Italy and Spain. Sources were T cells, B-cell-depleted T cells, or PBMCs; the material itself was cDNA or gDNA.

This clone has only a few counts. Original handling: Nucleated cell counts were estimated from reference gene primer amplification. The protocol was immunoSEQ multiplex PCR, while the TCRdb copy is restricted to in-frame clones and leaves out a portion. The DNA was the basis for D and trimming; V, J and clone size are from that table. Among more than 130,000 clones listed, about 84% were seen once. The V and J ends lost 1 base and 1 base respectively, with 8 bases between them. There are 14 residues in the CDR3. CDR1 SGHNT and CDR2 YYREEE come from the germline V gene (reference sequence). The source is a human donor in a cohort sampled during active COVID-19. Sequenced: peripheral blood. V usage is TRBV5-4 and J usage is TRBJ1-1; maybe TRBD1 (5 bases). CDR3 nucleotide sequence: TGTGCCAGCAGCTTGCCAACAGGGAACACTGAAGCTTTCTTT. As protein: CASSLPTGNTEAFF.